The entry that follows covers one T cell receptor beta chain sequence. What it recognizes is unknown. CDR3 length equals 16 residues. V lost 5 bases and J lost 2, with 18 bases in between. In germline, CDR1 is MDHEN, CDR2 SYDVKM. Stated treatment: 19 received Ad26.COV2.S at low or high dose, single or two shots; roughly five received placebo; per-sample allocation not given. Day 63 after the first injection of vaccine or placebo was the sampling time. Spike of the Wuhan-strain SARS-CoV-2 was expressed by an Ad26 vector, which formed the vaccine. The data belong to a study of Ad26.COV2.S vaccination and SARS-CoV-2 variants. Study background: Doses of Ad26.COV2.S were injected into muscle once or twice, 56 days apart.

This table comes from immunoSEQ multiplex PCR, and its TCRdb copy is limited to in-frame clones, with some not included. This sample yields 380,000 or so clones, of which about 88% are seen a single time; about 10% belongs to the top ten. Study conclusions and caveats: People given the vaccine had a wider spike-specific TCR breadth than placebo recipients did. Reportedly, spike-specific CD8+ and CD4+ T cell responses achieved substantial breadth once vaccination had taken place.

Sequencing used peripheral blood, obtained in a trial of Ad26.COV2.S vaccine versus placebo. This TCR was sampled from a person aged 18-65 years who received the Ad26.COV2.S COVID-19 vaccine or a placebo. The chain couples TRBV28 to TRBJ1-1; no clear D. The CDR3 region is CASSAASVLSNTEAFF. DNA for the CDR3: TGTGCCAGCAGTGCGGCCTCAGTCCTGTCAAACACTGAAGCTTTCTTT.